These 7 T cell receptor beta chains share one sample of origin, sequenced in a study of blood T cell repertoires in COVID-19. Sequencing used immunoSEQ multiplex PCR; TCRdb keeps in-frame clones, though not all of them. This sample has just over 650,000 clones, with about nine tenths found just once. The sequenced material came from peripheral blood. The receptors come from a woman aged 18-29 years with acute or convalescent COVID-19.

The V gene is TRBV7-2, the J gene TRBJ1-2; maybe TRBD1 (6 bases). The CDR3 extends over 13 amino acids. Germline V lookup: CDR1 SGHTA, CDR2 FQGNSA. V shed 6 bases and J shed 4 bases, with 12 bases lying between them. CDR3 amino acids: CASRTTGSYGYTF. The CDR3, as DNA: TGTGCCAGCAGGACAACAGGGTCCTATGGCTACACCTTC.

The rearrangement links TRBV5-1 to TRBJ1-1, with D possibly matching TRBD1 (5 bases). V was cut by 4 bases and J by 3 bases, with 13 bases left in between. CDR3 length equals 14 residues. Germline V gene sequence: CDR1 SGHRS, CDR2 YFSETQ. The CDR3 here is CASSVRGLYTEAFF. CDR3 sequence (DNA): TGCGCCAGCAGCGTGAGGGGACTGTACACTGAAGCTTTCTTT.

This clone appeared once. Other nucleotide sequences from this sample produce the same CDR3. The chain carries TRBV30 and TRBJ2-7, with 8 nucleotides matching TRBD2. The CDR3 is made up of 15 amino acids. The V gene's germline CDR1 is GTSNPN and CDR2 SVGIG (reference sequence). The V and J ends lost 0 bases and 4 bases, in that order; junction bases with no gene match: 8. CDR3 bases: TGTGCCTGGAGTGTACCGGGGAGCGGGGGATACGAGCAGTACTTC. Protein: CAWSVPGSGGYEQYF.

The rearrangement joins TRBV24-1 to TRBJ2-2; 9 positions agree with TRBD1. The length of the CDR3 is 17 residues. Germline CDR1 and CDR2: KGHDR and SFDVKD. Germline trimming cut 5 bases from V and 2 bases from J; bases unmatched to any gene: 8. CDR3 amino acids: CATSVSPGQGNTGELFF. DNA of the CDR3: TGTGCCACCAGTGTCTCTCCGGGACAGGGCAACACCGGGGAGCTGTTTTTT.

The chain employs TRBV3-1 (or the pseudogene TRBV3-2) and TRBJ1-1; 7 nucleotides align to TRBD1. Germline CDR1 reads LGHDT; CDR2 reads YNNKEL (reference sequence). The CDR3 runs to 16 residues. Germline trimming cut 4 bases from V and 1 base from J; bases unmatched to any gene: 9. The CDR3 spells CASSRRQGNTNTEAFF. The CDR3 region has the DNA TGTGCCAGCAGCCGAAGACAGGGTAATACGAACACTGAAGCTTTCTTT.

The genes are TRBV7-2 and TRBJ1-1; D is perhaps TRBD1 (5 bases). The V end lost 5 bases, the J end lost 5 bases, and 15 bases lay between the germline ends. The CDR3 extends over 14 amino acids. In germline, CDR1 is SGHTA, CDR2 FQGNSA. DNA for the CDR3: TGTGCCAGCAGCCTACAGGCGGGGGGGACTGAAGCTTTCTTT. It translates to CASSLQAGGTEAFF.

J is TRBJ1-2 and V is TRBV29-1; 9 nucleotides match TRBD1. The CDR3 spans 13 residues. CDR1 and CDR2 from the germline V gene are SQVTM and ANQGSEA. The J segment lost 7 bases and the V segment lost 7 bases, leaving 10 bases of the junction unmatched. The chain's CDR3 is CSDLPPTGGGYTF. The CDR3 DNA sequence: TGCAGCGACCTCCCCCCGACAGGGGGTGGCTACACCTTC.